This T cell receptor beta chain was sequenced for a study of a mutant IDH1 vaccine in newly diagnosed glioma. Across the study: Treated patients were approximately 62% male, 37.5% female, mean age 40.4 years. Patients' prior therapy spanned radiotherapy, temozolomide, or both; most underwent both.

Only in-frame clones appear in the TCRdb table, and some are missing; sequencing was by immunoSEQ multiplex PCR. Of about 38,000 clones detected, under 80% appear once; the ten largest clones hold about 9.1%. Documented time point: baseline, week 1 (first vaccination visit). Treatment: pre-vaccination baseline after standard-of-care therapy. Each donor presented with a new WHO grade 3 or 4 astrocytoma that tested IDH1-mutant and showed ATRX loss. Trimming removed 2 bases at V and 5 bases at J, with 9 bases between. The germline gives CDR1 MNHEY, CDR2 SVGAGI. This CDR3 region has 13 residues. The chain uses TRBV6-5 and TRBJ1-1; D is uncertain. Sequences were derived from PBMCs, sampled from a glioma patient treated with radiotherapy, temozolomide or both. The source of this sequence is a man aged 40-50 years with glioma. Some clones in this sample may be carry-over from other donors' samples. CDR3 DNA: TGTGCCAGCAGTTACCAATTAGGGACTGAAGCTTTCTTT. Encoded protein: CASSYQLGTEAFF.